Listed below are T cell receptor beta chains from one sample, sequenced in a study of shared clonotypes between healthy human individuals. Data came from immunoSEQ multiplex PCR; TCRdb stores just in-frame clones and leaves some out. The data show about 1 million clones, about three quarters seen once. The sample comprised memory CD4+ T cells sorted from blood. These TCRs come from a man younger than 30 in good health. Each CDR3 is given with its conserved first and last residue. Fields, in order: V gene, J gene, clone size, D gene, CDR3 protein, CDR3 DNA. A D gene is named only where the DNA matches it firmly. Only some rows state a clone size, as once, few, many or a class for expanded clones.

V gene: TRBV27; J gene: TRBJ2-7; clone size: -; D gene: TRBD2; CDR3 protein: CASSLSSSGSRNEQYF; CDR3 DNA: TGTGCCAGCAGTTTATCTTCTAGCGGGAGTCGGAACGAGCAGTACTTC
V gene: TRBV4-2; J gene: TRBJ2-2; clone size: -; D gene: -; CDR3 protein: CASSQGGWRPDTGELFF; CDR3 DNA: TGTGCCAGCAGCCAAGGGGGCTGGCGCCCCGACACCGGGGAGCTGTTTTTT
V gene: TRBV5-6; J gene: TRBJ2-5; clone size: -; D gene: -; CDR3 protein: CASSSPGTRLEETQYF; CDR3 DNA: TGTGCCAGCAGCTCCCCCGGGACCCGCCTAGAAGAGACCCAGTACTTC
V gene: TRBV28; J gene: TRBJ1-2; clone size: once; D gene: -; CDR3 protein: CASNRRYGYTF; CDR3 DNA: TGTGCCAGCAACCGCCGCTATGGCTACACCTTC
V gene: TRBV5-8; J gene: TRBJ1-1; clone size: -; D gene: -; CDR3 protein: CASSLGLRVSNTEAFF; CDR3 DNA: TGTGCCAGCAGCTTGGGACTCAGGGTCAGCAACACTGAAGCTTTCTTT
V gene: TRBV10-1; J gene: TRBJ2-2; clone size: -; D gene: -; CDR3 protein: CASSRSVTGELFF; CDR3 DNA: TGCGCCAGCAGCCGCAGCGTTACCGGGGAGCTGTTTTTT
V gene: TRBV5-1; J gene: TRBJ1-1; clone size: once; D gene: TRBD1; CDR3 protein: CASSPGQPTEAFF; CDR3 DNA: TGCGCCAGCAGCCCGGGACAGCCTACTGAAGCTTTCTTT
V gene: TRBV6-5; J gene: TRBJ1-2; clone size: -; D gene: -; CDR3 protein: CASSPTRAGVSGYTF; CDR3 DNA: TGTGCCAGCTCCCCGACTCGGGCAGGGGTGAGTGGCTACACCTTC
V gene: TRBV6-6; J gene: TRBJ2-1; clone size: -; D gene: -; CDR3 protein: CASSYGGNYNEQFF; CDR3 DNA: TGTGCCAGCAGTTACGGGGGGAACTACAATGAGCAGTTCTTC
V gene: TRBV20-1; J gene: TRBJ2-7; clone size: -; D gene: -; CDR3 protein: CSARYVYEQYF; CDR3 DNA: TGCAGTGCTAGATATGTCTACGAGCAGTACTTC
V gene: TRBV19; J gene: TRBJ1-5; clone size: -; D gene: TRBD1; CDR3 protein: CASSTSTGNQPQHF; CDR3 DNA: TGTGCCAGTAGTACTTCGACAGGGAACCAGCCCCAGCATTTT
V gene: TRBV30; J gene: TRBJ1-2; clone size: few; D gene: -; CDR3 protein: CAWSGAAGGYGYTF; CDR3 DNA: TGTGCCTGGAGTGGGGCAGCGGGAGGCTATGGCTACACCTTC
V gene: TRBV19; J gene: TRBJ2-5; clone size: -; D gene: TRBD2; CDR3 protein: CASTPSGLQETQYF; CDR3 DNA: TGTGCCAGTACCCCTAGCGGTTTACAAGAGACCCAGTACTTC
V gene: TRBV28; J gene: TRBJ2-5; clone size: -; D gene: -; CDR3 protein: CASTIREETQYF; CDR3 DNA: TGTGCCAGCACTATTCGGGAGGAGACCCAGTACTTC